This TCR beta chain emerged from a study of T cell responses to AZD1222 COVID-19 vaccine. Germline V gene data show CDR1 as LNHDA and CDR2 as SQIVND (reference sequence). This CDR3 is 12 amino acids long. V dropped 3 bases and J dropped 12 bases, with 12 bases sitting between them. The protocol was immunoSEQ multiplex PCR, while the TCRdb copy is restricted to in-frame clones and leaves out a portion. Here the sample spans about 100,000 clones, about 90% being singletons. The chain carries TRBV19 and TRBJ2-1; D uncertain. Sequencing used peripheral blood, obtained on day 0 of MenACWY control vaccination. This clonotype originated in an adult in good health. The CDR3 nucleotides are TGTGCCAGTAGTATGGAAGCTAGGGCGCAGTTCTTC. Its protein is CASSMEARAQFF.